The TCR beta chain under discussion was sequenced for a study of identical twins (dated by TCRdb to the mid-2010s). Study-level background: The study deep-sequenced TCR alpha and beta repertoires from monozygotic twins, unrelated adults of various ages and cord blood to test whether fetal clonotypes persist. To rule out contamination, replicate twin experiments were performed at different times with different library preparation protocols.

This clonotype occurred a few times. Its antigen is still unknown. No per-base quality is available; no much larger clone lies one base away. The investigation overall reported the following: Conclusions relied on cross-sectional statistical analysis, since the same donors could not be followed over many years. Abundant cord blood beta clonotypes carried fewer insertions; young adult naive repertoires showed a weaker similar trend, while memory repertoires showed none. In monozygotic twins, recombination models systematically underestimated out-of-frame TCR alpha sharing, but the models matched the sharing seen between unrelated individuals. Invariant T cells such as MAIT and iNKT could partly confound zero-insertion analyses, though diverse VJ usage argued against this for most clonotypes. Compared with coincidental sharing between unrelated individuals, out-of-frame TCR alpha sequences shared between twins showed an excess of sequences with low generation probability. Excess twin sharing in beta out-of-frame sequences was weaker because fewer shared sequences lowered the signal-to-noise ratio.

Inclusive of the bounding cysteine and phenylalanine, the CDR3 is 13 residues long. Only the CDR3 part of the read is kept: 39 bases, read in frame from the first base. In the germline V gene (reference sequence), CDR1 corresponds to DFQATT and CDR2 to SNEGSKA. V is clipped by 5 bases and J by 4 bases, and the sequence between their germline boundaries is 14 bases long. All donors were healthy Caucasians. The twin cohort comprised three pairs of female monozygotic twins, all aged roughly 18 to 30 years. Miltenyi CD45RO+ enrichment and human naive T-cell isolation kits were used to isolate memory (CD45RO+) and naive T cells from PBMC. The library was prepared using 5' RACE. Sequencer: Illumina HiSeq 2000. A universal primer binding site was introduced by template switching, and a unique molecular identifier was present in the final cDNA, enabling accurate counting of TCR cDNA molecules. Specific primers in the conserved constant-segment region were used to synthesize first-strand cDNA for TCR alpha and beta chains. To control for contamination, every cDNA library was double barcoded, receiving both a SMART-Mk sample barcode and Illumina barcodes. TruSeq adapter sequences along with Illumina sample barcodes were introduced in two successive PCR steps. Sequencing of the TCR alpha and beta cDNA libraries was done on the Illumina HiSeq platform using custom primers. The study's own analysis went as follows. MiGEC was used to process raw reads and extract unique molecular identifiers, and MiXCR was used to find CDR3 positions. Recombination models were inferred per individual with the repgenHMM and IGoR tools using an EM algorithm. The analysis of shared clonotypes was done with the tcR package in R, with sharing normalized by the product of cloneset sizes. Out-of-frame nonproductive sequences were analyzed to study raw recombination free of thymic and clonal selection effects. TCRdb reanalyzed the raw reads on its own, using fastp at Q25 for trimming and MiXCR for clone calling, and kept in-frame beta chains. Rows with one shared CDR3 protein collapse into an entry with the most common genes and DNA. The V and J calls and clone size come from TCRdb's table, not from the authors' own analysis. The sample profile shows approximately 220,000 distinct CDR3 sequences; 7.5% of them were found once. Around 1.8% of the sample belongs to the ten largest clones.

Another study also made use of these data, one on yellow fever vaccine responses in identical twins. As described in the second report: According to the authors, the vaccine-induced T cell response in identical twins seemed to be partly convergent and partly specific to each individual. Focusing on identical twins, the study followed the T cell clones that responded to the vaccine, and did so with precision.

The chain is assembled from TRBV20-1 and TRBJ1-2, and the D gene may be TRBD1, 5 bases matching. This TCR came from a woman between 18 and 29 years old in good health. Sequencing was done on a sample of memory (CD45RO+) T cells sorted from blood. In the paper's terms, the cell subset or site label means: CD45RO+ enriched T cells. The nucleotides read TGCAGTGCTCGCCGGGACGGCGCCTATGGCTACACCTTC. This is translated as CSARRDGAYGYTF.